This entry lists 28 T cell receptor beta chains sequenced from one sample in a study of CD8+CD57+ T cells in acquired aplastic anemia. Flow cytometry had shown expanded CD8+CD57+ cells in the patients chosen for sequencing. TCR beta VDJ and CDR3 profiling used genomic DNA as template. One entry per CDR3 protein, called by TCRdb with MiXCR from the reads. The sample consists of under 350,000 distinct CDR3 sequences, 50% to 65% of them appearing once. Sequenced sample: sorted CD4+, CD8+, or CD8+CD57+ T cells (not recorded which) from PBMCs. The receptors were sampled from a human donor with aplastic anemia.

This chain connects TRBV27 to TRBJ1-1, with TRBD1 as a possible D gene (5 bases). The CDR3 covers 15 residues. From germline, CDR1 is MNHEY and CDR2 SMNVEV (reference sequence). V lost 2 bases, J lost 4 bases, and 14 bases lay in between. CDR3: CASSLAVWRGTEAFF. The DNA of the CDR3 is TGTGCCAGCAGTTTAGCAGTCTGGAGGGGCACTGAAGCTTTCTTT.

The chain links TRBV29-1 to TRBJ1-3; the D is unclear. CDR3 length equals 12 residues. Per germline, CDR1 SQVTM and CDR2 ANQGSEA. Trimming took 6 bases from V and 4 from J, leaving 10 bases between them. Written as DNA, the CDR3 is TGCAGCGTCCCCGGGGAGGGAAACACCATATATTTT. Encoded protein: CSVPGEGNTIYF.

A word on this clonotype: A read error may produce the germline difference seen at one junction end. The chain joins TRBV19 to TRBJ1-3, with a possible D match to TRBD1 (5 bases). Germline V gene data show CDR1 as LNHDA and CDR2 as SQIVND (reference sequence). This CDR3 comprises 16 residues. CDR3 nucleotide sequence: TGTGCCAGTAGGAGTCATCCGGGGGACTCTGGAAACACCATATGTTTT. Its translation is CASRSHPGDSGNTICF.

The chain links TRBV20-1 to TRBJ2-5; D remains unclear. Trimming stripped 6 bases from V and 2 bases from J, with 7 bases between. CDR1 DFQATT and CDR2 SNEGSKA come from the germline V gene (reference sequence). This CDR3 is built from 11 residues. The CDR3, as DNA: TGCAGTGCGGAGTTACAAGAGACCCAGTACTTC. This translates into CSAELQETQYF.

The V call is TRBV5-1, the J call TRBJ2-1; D remains ambiguous. The CDR3 is 13 amino acids. Trimming took off 0 bases at V and 5 bases at J, with 6 bases between the two ends. In germline, CDR1 is SGHRS, CDR2 YFSETQ. CDR3 in DNA: TGCGCCAGCAGCTTGGGTGTGGACAATGAGCAGTTCTTC. Its translation is CASSLGVDNEQFF.

This clonotype was seen a handful of times. The chain uses TRBV2 and TRBJ1-2; D possibly corresponds to TRBD1 (5 bases). From germline, CDR1 is SNHLY and CDR2 FYNNEI. This CDR3 is 13 amino acids long. Trimming shortened V by 3 bases and J by 12 bases, and 17 bases separated the two germline ends. CDR3 protein: CASSDMRQGVNTF. DNA for the CDR3: TGTGCCAGCAGTGACATGAGGCAGGGCGTAAACACCTTC. Looking up the rest from reference TRBV2 and TRBJ1-2 gives the full variable domain: EPEVTQTPSHQVTQMGQEVILRCVPISNHLYFYWYRQILGQKVEFLVSFYNNEISEKSEIFDDQFSVERPDGSNFTLKIRSTKLEDSAMYFCASSDMRQGVNTFGSGTRLTVV.

A word on this clonotype: The junction departs from the called germline gene at one end, perhaps through a read error. This chain uses TRBV9 with TRBJ2-1; D remains unclear. Germline CDR1 is SGDLS and CDR2 is YYNGEE. The CDR3 extends over 9 amino acids. The CDR3 DNA reads as TGTGCCAGCAGCGTAGGACCCACCTTC. Its translation: CASSVGPTF.

V is TRBV20-1 and J is TRBJ2-7, with TRBD2 matching over 13 bases. V was pared by 2 bases and J by 7 bases, with 2 bases of the junction left unmatched. The CDR3 is 13 amino acids. Germline assignment: CDR1 DFQATT and CDR2 SNEGSKA (reference sequence). This CDR3 is CSARRTSGREQYF. The DNA of the CDR3 is TGCAGTGCTAGAAGGACTAGCGGGAGAGAGCAGTACTTC.

This clonotype has more than one count but fewer than ten. The chain has TRBV7-6 and TRBJ1-4; 11 bases map to TRBD1. The germline CDR1 and CDR2 sequences are SGHVS and FNYEAQ. V gave up 5 bases and J gave up 10 bases; unmatched junction bases: 6. The CDR3 runs to 14 residues. CDR3 nucleotide sequence: TGTGCCAGCAGCCAGGACAGGGGGCGGGGAAAACTGTTTTTT. Protein: CASSQDRGRGKLFF.

This sequence joins TRBV6-2 or TRBV6-3 and TRBJ1-6; D remains unclear. This CDR3 contains 15 residues. With 4 bases removed from V and 0 bases from J, the gap between germline ends came to 7 bases. Germline values: CDR1 MNHEY, CDR2 SVGEGT. The CDR3 DNA reads as TGTGCCAGCAGTTCGAGGGCCTCCTATAATTCACCCCTCCACTTT. Residues: CASSSRASYNSPLHF.

J is TRBJ1-4 and V is TRBV19; D may be TRBD1 (6 bases). Germline values: CDR1 LNHDA, CDR2 SQIVND (reference sequence). V was cut by 3 bases and J by 8 bases, with 13 bases left in between. The CDR3 is 14 amino acids. The CDR3 loop reads CASSMGAEGEKLFF. The CDR3 DNA sequence: TGTGCCAGTAGTATGGGGGCAGAGGGAGAAAAACTGTTTTTT. Using reference TRBV19 and TRBJ1-4 for the parts outside the CDR3, the full variable domain is DGGITQSPKYLFRKEGQNVTLSCEQNLNHDAMYWYRQDPGQGLRLIYYSQIVNDFQKGDIAEGYSVSREKKESFPLTVTSAQKNPTAFYLCASSMGAEGEKLFFGSGTQLSVL.

The genes are TRBV5-1 and TRBJ2-7, with D perhaps TRBD1 (5 bases). Germline-derived CDR1 and CDR2 are SGHRS and YFSETQ. V was cut by 4 bases and J by 9 bases, with 14 bases left in between. The CDR3 is made up of 12 amino acids. CDR3 nucleotide sequence: TGCGCCAGCAGCGTATCGACAGAGATGCAGTACTTC. This encodes CASSVSTEMQYF. The variable domain in full, completed from reference TRBV5-1 and TRBJ2-7, reads KAGVTQTPRYLIKTRGQQVTLSCSPISGHRSVSWYQQTPGQGLQFLFEYFSETQRNKGNFPGRFSGRQFSNSRSEMNVSTLELGDSALYLCASSVSTEMQYFGPGTRLTVT.

This clonotype was counted at least ten times. This chain connects TRBV12-3 or TRBV12-4 to TRBJ1-3; D not resolved. The V gene lost 6 bases and the J gene lost 5 bases, with 8 bases spanning the gap. The CDR3 contains 12 residues. CDR3 amino acids: CASSVVRNTIYF. Written as DNA, the CDR3 is TGTGCCAGCAGCGTTGTAAGAAACACCATATATTTT.

Points on this clonotype: The junction shows a germline mismatch at one end, possibly a read error. This chain joins TRBV12-3 or TRBV12-4 and TRBJ2-2; maybe TRBD2 (6 bases). This CDR3 is built from 17 residues. The CDR3 region is CAGSSLPPSENTGELFF. CDR3 nucleotide sequence: TGTGCCGGCAGCTCGTTGCCCCCTAGCGAGAACACCGGGGAGCTGTTTTTT.

This clonotype was seen a handful of times. A single base separates this from a much larger clone, so it may be a read error. This CDR3 fails to terminate in the conserved phenylalanine or tryptophan, so it likely reflects a read error. The V gene is TRBV12-3 or TRBV12-4, the J gene TRBJ1-2; maybe TRBD1 (5 bases). The CDR3 loop spans 14 amino acids. With 6 bases removed from V and 0 bases from J, the gap between germline ends came to 11 bases. CDR3 sequence: CASSPGGANYGYTL. Here the CDR3 DNA reads TGTGCCAGCAGCCCGGGGGGAGCTAACTATGGCTACACCCTC.

The chain links TRBV24-1 to TRBJ2-6; weak D call: TRBD2 (6 bases). This CDR3 comprises 17 residues. Trimming removed 2 bases at V and 0 bases at J, with 10 bases between. CDR1 is KGHDR and CDR2 is SFDVKD in the germline V gene. CDR3 sequence (DNA): TGTGCCACCAGTGATTCGGCAGCGGGCTCTGGGGCCAACGTCCTGACTTTC. It codes for CATSDSAAGSGANVLTF.

The chain joins TRBV7-9 to TRBJ2-7, with D possibly matching TRBD2 (5 bases). Germline loops: CDR1 SEHNR, CDR2 FQNEAQ (reference sequence). Trimming left V 3 bases short and J 1 base short, with 7 bases between. The CDR3 extends over 13 amino acids. Here the CDR3 DNA reads TGTGCCAGCAGCTTGATAGCGTCCTACGAGCAGTACTTC. Residues: CASSLIASYEQYF.

The chain is built from TRBV19 and TRBJ1-5, with TRBD1 matching 8 bases. Germline V CDR1 and CDR2: LNHDA, SQIVND (reference sequence). The CDR3 covers 15 residues. Trimming at V came to 5 bases and at J to 6 bases, leaving 9 bases not matched to a gene. CDR3 residues: CASSSQGEVAQPQHF. CDR3 coding DNA: TGTGCCAGTAGTTCACAGGGGGAAGTGGCTCAGCCCCAGCATTTT.

The chain recombines TRBV20-1 with TRBJ1-5, with D tentatively TRBD1 (5 bases). The CDR3 has 13 amino acids. CDR1 and CDR2 (germline): DFQATT, SNEGSKA (reference sequence). V was pared by 4 bases and J by 5 bases, with 12 bases between. CDR3 residues: CSATRDGDQPQHF. As DNA, the CDR3 is TGCAGTGCTACCCGGGACGGCGATCAGCCCCAGCATTTT.

As for this clonotype: Sequence at one end of the junction differs from germline and may be a read error. This sequence joins TRBV24-1 and TRBJ1-2; TRBD1 matches 8 bases. The CDR3 is 15 amino acids. Germline V CDR1 and CDR2: KGHDR, SFDVKD. The CDR3 nucleotides are TGTGTCACCAGTGACTGGACAGGGAAGGACTATGGCTACACCTTC. Its translation is CVTSDWTGKDYGYTF.

Points on this clonotype: The junction differs from germline at one of its ends, possibly a read error. The chain's CDR3 is CASSPGQGTQETQYF. The CDR3 DNA reads as TGCGCCAGCAGCCCAGGACAGGGAACTCAAGAGACCCAGTACTTC. This chain links TRBV11-3 with TRBJ2-5, with TRBD1 matching 8 bases. The CDR3 loop spans 15 amino acids. The V gene's germline CDR1 is SGHNT and CDR2 YENEEA.

The rearrangement uses TRBV20-1 and TRBJ2-7; D might be TRBD2 (6 bases). V dropped 0 bases and J dropped 3 bases, with 15 bases sitting between them. In germline, CDR1 is DFQATT, CDR2 SNEGSKA (reference sequence). The CDR3 is 15 amino acids. DNA for the CDR3: TGCAGTGCTAGAGATTTCCTCCTGGGGGGCTACGAGCAGTACTTC. Translation gives CSARDFLLGGYEQYF.

The genes are TRBV6-6 and TRBJ1-6, with D uncertain. Germline V lookup: CDR1 MNHNY, CDR2 SVGAGI (reference sequence). Trimming removed 4 bases at V and 5 bases at J, with 15 bases between. The CDR3 contains 16 residues. CDR3 sequence (DNA): TGTGCCAGCAGTTGTTTTGCCAGGAGAAATAATTCACCCCTCCACTTT. Protein product: CASSCFARRNNSPLHF.

The gene calls are TRBV20-1 and TRBJ2-5; either TRBD1 or TRBD2 may fit D (5 bases each). Germline V lookup: CDR1 DFQATT, CDR2 SNEGSKA (reference sequence). V was trimmed by 3 bases and J by 2 bases, leaving 13 bases between them. The CDR3 sequence is 14 residues long. CDR3 amino acids: CSASPLRGQETQYF. CDR3 sequence (DNA): TGCAGTGCTAGCCCCCTGAGGGGACAAGAGACCCAGTACTTC.

The CDR3 DNA reads as TGTGCCAGCAGTTTAACGGGGGGGCGTTCCGGGGAGCTGTTTTTT. Its translation: CASSLTGGRSGELFF. The J gene is TRBJ2-2, the V gene TRBV12-3 or TRBV12-4; 8 bases agree with TRBD2. Trimming took 2 bases from V and 6 from J; bases not matched to a gene: 5. The CDR3 is made up of 15 amino acids.

The chain uses TRBV5-6 and TRBJ1-1; the match to TRBD1 covers 12 bases. The CDR3 spans 14 residues. V shed 4 bases and J 6 bases; nucleotides not matched to a gene: 4. Germline CDR1 is SGHDT and CDR2 is YYEEEE. CDR3 nucleotide sequence: TGTGCCAGCAGCATGGGACAGGGGGCGCCTGAAGCTTTCTTT. The encoded protein is CASSMGQGAPEAFF.

This clonotype was counted once. The rearrangement links TRBV7-9 to TRBJ2-7, with D possibly TRBD1 on 6 matching bases. CDR3 length equals 14 residues. The germline V gene encodes CDR1 SEHNR and CDR2 FQNEAQ (reference sequence). V was cut by 5 bases and J by 4 bases, with 15 bases left in between. The CDR3 coding sequence is TGTGCCAGCAGCCGTGGGGGACAAACATACGAGCAGTACTTC. Amino acids: CASSRGGQTYEQYF. The complete variable domain, with remaining parts taken from reference TRBV7-9 and TRBJ2-7, reads DTGVSQNPRHKITKRGQNVTFRCDPISEHNRLYWYRQTLGQGPEFLTYFQNEAQLEKSRLLSDRFSAERPKGSFSTLEIQRTEQGDSAMYLCASSRGGQTYEQYFGPGTRLTVT.

This clonotype has at least ten counts. The chain recombines TRBV5-5 with TRBJ2-1; 7 bases are shared with TRBD2. The ends lost 4 bases at V and 9 bases at J; junction bases unmatched: 16. Germline V gene sequence: CDR1 SGHKS, CDR2 YYEKEE (reference sequence). The CDR3 has 16 amino acids. This CDR3 reads CASSPPAGVLVGEQFF. CDR3 sequence (DNA): TGTGCCAGCAGCCCCCCCGCGGGGGTTCTGGTCGGTGAGCAGTTCTTC.